Listed here is a single T cell receptor (beta chain). Its antigen is not known. Subsets obtained from CD4+ cells comprised CD45RA+ naive and CD45RA-negative memory cells. The entry originates in a study of shared clonotypes between healthy human individuals. This CDR3 spans 15 amino acids. The V gene's germline CDR1 is SGHRS and CDR2 YFSETQ. V was trimmed by 4 bases and J by 1 base, leaving 11 bases between them. The repertoire was sequenced with immunoSEQ multiplex PCR; TCRdb's copy has only in-frame clones and lacks some. This sample has 1.6 million or so clones, with around 95% found just once. Regarding the study as a whole: Only blood underwent sampling, and tissue repertoires likely differ. It was expected that sequencing depth would affect clonotype sharing among donors.

This chain uses TRBV5-1 with TRBJ2-2; D gene uncertain. Specimen: naive CD4+ T cells sorted from blood. As for subset: CD45RA+ positively selected. The source of this sequence is a man between 25 and 39 years old in good health. CDR3 loop: CASSPFSRNTGELFF. CDR3 sequence (DNA): TGCGCCAGCAGCCCTTTTAGCAGGAACACCGGGGAGCTGTTTTTT. Full variable domain (outside the CDR3, taken from reference TRBV5-1 and TRBJ2-2): KAGVTQTPRYLIKTRGQQVTLSCSPISGHRSVSWYQQTPGQGLQFLFEYFSETQRNKGNFPGRFSGRQFSNSRSEMNVSTLELGDSALYLCASSPFSRNTGELFFGEGSRLTVL.